The entry below describes one T cell receptor (beta chain). There is no known antigen for this receptor. Base quality data are lacking; no much larger clone is found one base away. The CDR1 and CDR2 encoded by the germline V gene (reference sequence) are SEHNR and FQNEAQ. Ends trimmed: V by 5 bases, J by 6 bases; bases unmatched to a gene: 9. The CDR3 contains 16 residues, cysteine and phenylalanine counted. The retained sequence is limited to the CDR3, 48 bases, with the frame set at the first base. This specimen comes from a study of T-cell memory formation after mild COVID-19 (dated by TCRdb to 2020 to 2023). General notes on the study: TCR sequence clusters from the two donors were found to be largely donor specific. In a couple of donors, T-cell clones that expanded and contracted after mild COVID-19 were followed by sequencing TCRalpha and TCRbeta repertoires longitudinally. The cohort comprised two young, previously healthy adult volunteers, one female and one male. Study-wide conclusions, independent of this receptor: Whether the second-wave clones peaking on day 37 were SARS-CoV-2 specific was not confirmed. From day 15 to 85, contracting clones showed balanced CD4/CD8 phenotypes, whereas a second wave of clones that expanded from day 15 to 37 leaned towards CD4+. The study included only a couple of mild cases, and larger cohorts that include severe cases with pre-infection samples were judged to be necessary. Contracting CD4+ clones were located mainly in the CM and EM memory subsets, whereas CD8+ clones were found to be enriched in EMRA. Some responding clones were found in pre-infection memory, which suggests that pre-existing cross-reactive memory T cells took part in the SARS-CoV-2 response.

Ficoll-Paque density gradient centrifugation was the method used to isolate PBMCs. Sequencing was performed on an Illumina NovaSeq 6000. cDNA libraries for TCRalpha and TCRbeta were prepared by 5'RACE using constant-segment primers, with sample barcodes and unique molecular identifiers added. RNA was extracted from every sample with Trizol reagent. The libraries were amplified in two PCR steps, and the second step added a second sample barcode and Illumina TruSeq adapters. Sequencing of libraries was performed on an Illumina NovaSeq with 2 x 150 bp paired-end reads. The study's own analysis went as follows. The reads were demultiplexed and collapsed into UMI-guided consensus sequences using migec v1.2.7. Using mixcr v2.1.11, UMI consensuses were aligned to TRA and TRB V and J templates and then assembled into clonotypes. A clonotype was counted as expanded or contracted only if both edgeR and NoisET called the change significant, with noise models trained on biological replicates. For edgeR calls, the cutoffs were a false discovery rate-adjusted p below 0.01 and a log2 fold-change threshold of 1. PCA with hierarchical clustering of max-normalized trajectories of the 1000 most abundant clonotypes was used as exploratory dynamics analysis. Separately sequenced CD4+ and CD8+ repertoires were used to assign a CD4 or CD8 phenotype to each responding clone. Starting from the raw public reads, TCRdb applied fastp trimming at Q25, assembled clones with MiXCR and retained in-frame beta chains. Each record represents a unique CDR3 protein, reported with the most common genes and DNA among its rows. The V and J calls and clone size are TCRdb's, not the authors'. Recorded for this sample are about 250,000 distinct CDR3 sequences; about 17% of them occurred a single time. 3.5% of the sample belongs to the ten largest clones.

The rearranged chain carries TRBV7-9 and TRBJ2-3, with 12 central nucleotides matching TRBD2. This sequence was found in a man aged 18 to 29 who had mild COVID-19 (a few samples of this study predate the infection). The sample titles of this study are shuffled in the database, so cell type and time point are left out; the donor was told from shared clones. The specimen was PBMCs or a T cell subset sorted from them (not recorded which). The CDR3 in this case is CASSPKTSGGTDTQYF. The DNA is TGTGCCAGCAGCCCGAAGACTAGCGGGGGTACCGATACGCAGTATTTT.